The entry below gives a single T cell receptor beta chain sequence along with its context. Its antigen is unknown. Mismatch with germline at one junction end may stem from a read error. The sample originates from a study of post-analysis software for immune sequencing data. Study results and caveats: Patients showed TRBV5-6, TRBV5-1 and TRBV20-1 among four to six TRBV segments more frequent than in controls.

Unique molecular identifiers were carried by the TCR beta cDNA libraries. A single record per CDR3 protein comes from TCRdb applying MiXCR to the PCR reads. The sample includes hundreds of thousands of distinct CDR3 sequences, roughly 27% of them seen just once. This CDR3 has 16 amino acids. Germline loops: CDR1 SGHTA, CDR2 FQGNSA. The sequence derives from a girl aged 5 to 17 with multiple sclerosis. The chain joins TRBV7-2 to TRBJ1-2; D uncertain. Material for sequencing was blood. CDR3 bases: TGTGCCTGCAGCTCCGGGCCGGACGGGGAAACCTATGGCTACACCTTC. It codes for CACSSGPDGETYGYTF.